This T cell receptor (beta chain) was captured in a study of cytomegalovirus exposure and HLA in healthy donors. Study-level points and caveats: The listing of some 170 TCR beta chains classed them as cytomegalovirus-associated. In vitro data verified a few CMV-associated chains as specific for CMV antigens.

This clone was detected only a few times. Its target is not known. PCR amplification relied on 60 Vbeta primers (plus 13 Jbeta primers). The data were produced by immunoSEQ multiplex PCR, yet TCRdb's version contains in-frame clones alone and is incomplete. The sample yields some 130,000 clones, 60% to 80% seen once. This receptor was identified in a man under 40 in good health and CMV-seronegative. Sequenced: PBMCs.

CDR3 sequence (DNA): TGCGCCAGCAGCCAGGAGGGACTAGCGGGTTCCCCCACAGATACGCAGTATTTT. This codes for CASSQEGLAGSPTDTQYF. The chain has TRBV4-3 and TRBJ2-3, with 12 bases identical to TRBD2. CDR3 size: 18 residues. V gave up 3 bases and J gave up 2 bases; unmatched junction bases: 9. Germline CDR1 is LGHNA and CDR2 is YSLEER.